The rows below give T cell receptor beta chains drawn from one sample of a study of T-cell memory formation after mild COVID-19. A single record per CDR3 protein comes from TCRdb applying MiXCR to the 5' RACE reads. Here the sample spans approximately 300,000 distinct CDR3 sequences, roughly 8.2% being singletons. The sample consisted of PBMCs or a T cell subset sorted from them (not recorded which). All receptors come from a man in his late teens or twenties who had mild COVID-19 (a few samples of this study predate the infection). Cell type and time point are not known. CDR3s include the opening cysteine and the closing phenylalanine or tryptophan. Each record gives: V gene, clone size, D gene, J gene, CDR3 protein, CDR3 DNA. The D gene is left open where the match is weak. Some rows mark clone size as missing; the rest say once, few, many or name a class of expanded clone.

V: TRBV29-1
size: many
D: TRBD2
J: TRBJ2-5
CDR3: CSVELTSGGRETQYF
DNA: TGCAGCGTTGAGCTAACTAGCGGGGGCAGGGAGACCCAGTACTTC

V: TRBV6-5
size: few
D: -
J: TRBJ1-4
CDR3: CASRTHGYGEKLFF
DNA: TGTGCCAGCAGAACCCACGGATATGGTGAAAAACTGTTTTTT

V: TRBV3-1
size: -
D: TRBD2
J: TRBJ2-7
CDR3: CASSQEGGSYEQYF
DNA: TGTGCCAGCAGCCAAGAGGGGGGGTCCTACGAGCAGTACTTC

V: TRBV12-3/TRBV12-4
size: few
D: -
J: TRBJ1-1
CDR3: CASSPSQGRVTEAFF
DNA: TGTGCCAGCAGCCCCTCGCAGGGCCGGGTCACTGAAGCTTTCTTT

V: TRBV7-3
size: -
D: TRBD2
J: TRBJ2-2
CDR3: CASSLDGGAPGELFF
DNA: TGTGCCAGCAGCTTAGACGGGGGGGCCCCCGGGGAGCTGTTTTTT

V: TRBV7-3
size: many
D: -
J: TRBJ2-1
CDR3: CASSLTVGSYNEQFF
DNA: TGTGCCAGCAGCTTAACTGTCGGCTCCTACAATGAGCAGTTCTTC

V: TRBV5-6
size: many
D: -
J: TRBJ2-1
CDR3: CASSSDSHNEQFF
DNA: TGTGCCAGCAGCTCTGACAGCCACAATGAGCAGTTCTTC

V: TRBV12-3/TRBV12-4
size: few
D: -
J: TRBJ1-1
CDR3: CASSLIWEPEAFF
DNA: TGTGCCAGCAGTTTGATCTGGGAACCTGAAGCTTTCTTT

V: TRBV20-1
size: few
D: -
J: TRBJ1-1
CDR3: CSARGGEKAFF
DNA: TGCAGTGCTAGAGGGGGGGAGAAAGCTTTCTTT

V: TRBV6-6
size: -
D: -
J: TRBJ2-1
CDR3: CASSYSPGDSYNEQFF
DNA: TGTGCCAGCAGTTACTCGCCGGGAGACTCCTACAATGAGCAGTTCTTC

V: TRBV6-2/TRBV6-3
size: -
D: -
J: TRBJ2-5
CDR3: CASRTAGHIQETQYF
DNA: TGTGCCAGCAGAACGGCGGGACACATCCAAGAGACCCAGTACTTC

V: TRBV12-3/TRBV12-4
size: many
D: -
J: TRBJ2-3
CDR3: CASSSPGDGTDTQYF
DNA: TGTGCCAGCAGTTCCCCGGGGGACGGCACAGATACGCAGTATTTT

V: TRBV3-1
size: few
D: -
J: TRBJ2-5
CDR3: CASSQAWGAETQYF
DNA: TGTGCCAGCAGCCAAGCTTGGGGGGCAGAGACCCAGTACTTC

V: TRBV6-6
size: -
D: TRBD2
J: TRBJ2-3
CDR3: CASGLAGTDTQYF
DNA: TGTGCCAGCGGACTAGCGGGCACAGATACGCAGTATTTT

V: TRBV5-4
size: -
D: TRBD1
J: TRBJ2-7
CDR3: CASSSYRDRPREQYF
DNA: TGTGCCAGCAGCTCGTACCGGGACAGGCCCCGGGAGCAGTACTTC

V: TRBV14
size: few
D: -
J: TRBJ2-3
CDR3: CASSQALNFGRPTDTQYF
DNA: TGTGCCAGCAGCCAAGCCTTGAATTTCGGGCGACCGACAGATACGCAGTATTTT

V: TRBV4-1
size: few
D: -
J: TRBJ2-2
CDR3: CASSQGGAGFPPGELFF
DNA: TGCGCCAGCAGCCAAGGAGGGGCCGGGTTTCCACCTGGGGAGCTGTTTTTT

V: TRBV12-3/TRBV12-4
size: few
D: TRBD1
J: TRBJ1-3
CDR3: CASSPTGLIRNTIYF
DNA: TGTGCCAGCAGCCCGACAGGGTTGATTCGGAACACCATATATTTT

V: TRBV11-3
size: -
D: TRBD1
J: TRBJ2-1
CDR3: CASSLGTGGLGYYNEQFF
DNA: TGTGCCAGCAGCTTGGGGACAGGGGGCCTGGGCTACTACAATGAGCAGTTCTTC

V: TRBV12-3/TRBV12-4
size: -
D: -
J: TRBJ1-1
CDR3: CASWDQGSTEAFF
DNA: TGTGCCAGTTGGGACCAGGGCTCCACTGAAGCTTTCTTT

V: TRBV12-3/TRBV12-4
size: few
D: TRBD2
J: TRBJ2-3
CDR3: CASSSSGGANTQYF
DNA: TGTGCCAGCAGTTCGAGCGGGGGGGCCAATACGCAGTATTTT

V: TRBV4-1
size: -
D: -
J: TRBJ1-1
CDR3: CASSQGGRGMNTEAFF
DNA: TGCGCCAGCAGCCAAGGTGGGAGGGGGATGAACACTGAAGCTTTCTTT

V: TRBV2
size: few
D: -
J: TRBJ1-2
CDR3: CASIRFLRATLNGYTF
DNA: TGTGCCAGCATAAGGTTTCTCCGGGCCACGTTGAATGGCTACACCTTC

V: TRBV20-1
size: few
D: -
J: TRBJ2-1
CDR3: CSARDRLSSYNEQFF
DNA: TGCAGTGCTAGAGATCGCCTTAGCTCCTACAATGAGCAGTTCTTC

V: TRBV18
size: few
D: -
J: TRBJ1-2
CDR3: CASSPPDSYGYTF
DNA: TGTGCCAGCTCCCCCCCGGACAGCTATGGCTACACCTTC

V: TRBV5-1
size: few
D: TRBD2
J: TRBJ2-5
CDR3: CATAGTSGDLTQYF
DNA: TGCGCCACCGCGGGGACTAGCGGGGATCTGACCCAGTACTTC

V: TRBV5-5
size: many
D: -
J: TRBJ2-7
CDR3: CASQHRNLDEQYF
DNA: TGTGCCAGCCAACACAGGAACCTAGACGAGCAGTACTTC

V: TRBV5-6
size: many
D: TRBD1
J: TRBJ2-7
CDR3: CASSRLPGGASYEQYF
DNA: TGTGCCAGCAGCAGGTTACCAGGGGGCGCTTCCTACGAGCAGTACTTC

V: TRBV7-9
size: many
D: TRBD2
J: TRBJ2-7
CDR3: CASSFFGGGAEQYF
DNA: TGTGCCAGCAGCTTTTTTGGGGGGGGAGCCGAGCAGTACTTC